A selection of T cell receptor beta chains follows, all from one sample in a study of T cell responses to AZD1222 COVID-19 vaccine. TCRdb's table, derived via immunoSEQ multiplex PCR, lists solely in-frame clones and lacks some. Here the sample spans under 20,000 clones, roughly four fifths being singletons. The material sequenced was peripheral blood, taken 28 days after the second AZD1222 dose. The source of these receptors is an adult who received the AZD1222 COVID-19 vaccine. CDR3s include the opening cysteine and the closing phenylalanine or tryptophan. The D gene is left open where the match is weak. Clone sizes are given selectively: once, few, many, or a class where the clone is expanded.

D	size	J	V	CDR3	DNA
TRBD1	-	TRBJ1-2	TRBV6-5	CASSLSGTENHGYTF	TGTGCCAGCAGTCTCTCCGGGACAGAGAACCATGGCTACACCTTC
-	-	TRBJ2-7	TRBV15	CATSRVGRKDRQYF	TGTGCCACCAGCAGAGTGGGTCGAAAGGACAGGCAGTACTTC
TRBD1	-	TRBJ1-5	TRBV4-3	CASSLDRGNQPQHF	TGCGCCAGCAGCCTTGACAGGGGAAATCAGCCCCAGCATTTT
-	-	TRBJ2-7	TRBV3-1/TRBV3-2	CASSLGKGEQYF	TGTGCCAGCAGCCTGGGAAAGGGGGAGCAGTACTTC
-	-	TRBJ2-5	TRBV5-1	CASSPQETQYF	TGCGCCAGCAGCCCTCAAGAGACCCAGTACTTC
TRBD2	-	TRBJ2-7	TRBV4-1	CASRGRLAGGPISYEQYF	TGCGCCAGCAGGGGTCGGCTAGCGGGAGGGCCTATTTCCTACGAGCAGTACTTC
TRBD1	-	TRBJ2-5	TRBV18	CASSPLTGGKTQYF	TGTGCCAGCTCACCACTTACAGGGGGAAAGACCCAGTACTTC
TRBD2	-	TRBJ2-4	TRBV2	CASSANSGSLSIQYF	TGTGCCAGCAGCGCTAATAGCGGGAGTCTGAGCATTCAGTACTTC
TRBD2	-	TRBJ2-4	TRBV4-2	CASSLTGLAGISVAKNIQYF	TGTGCCAGCAGCCTGACGGGACTAGCGGGGATTAGCGTAGCCAAAAACATTCAGTACTTC
-	-	TRBJ1-5	TRBV30	CAWKRGSQPQHF	TGTGCCTGGAAGAGGGGGAGTCAGCCCCAGCATTTT
-	-	TRBJ1-5	TRBV15	CAIREGKVSNQPQHF	TGTGCCATCAGGGAAGGGAAAGTGAGCAATCAGCCCCAGCATTTT
-	-	TRBJ1-2	TRBV7-9	CASSLLEGTHNTF	TGTGCCAGCAGCTTACTAGAGGGGACACATAACACCTTC
-	-	TRBJ1-5	TRBV6-6	CASSRNPADSNSNQPQHF	TGTGCCAGCAGTCGAAACCCCGCGGACAGTAATAGCAATCAGCCCCAGCATTTT
-	-	TRBJ1-1	TRBV7-2	CASSSPPGLNTEAFF	TGTGCCAGCAGCAGCCCTCCCGGATTGAACACTGAAGCTTTCTTT
-	few	TRBJ2-1	TRBV10-3	CAIKDPQHAVNNEQFF	TGTGCCATCAAGGATCCTCAGCATGCCGTCAACAATGAGCAGTTCTTC
TRBD1	-	TRBJ2-5	TRBV18	CASSLGQAQETQYF	TGTGCCAGCTCACTTGGACAGGCCCAAGAGACCCAGTACTTC
-	-	TRBJ2-7	TRBV12-5	CASEGHLAEQYF	TGTGCTAGTGAAGGTCACCTTGCCGAGCAGTACTTC
-	-	TRBJ2-2	TRBV19	CASSMEGAMGTGELFF	TGTGCCAGTAGTATGGAGGGGGCAATGGGGACCGGGGAGCTGTTTTTT
-	few	TRBJ1-2	TRBV11-2	CASSLEGGDGYTF	TGTGCCAGCAGCTTAGAAGGGGGGGATGGCTACACCTTC
TRBD1	-	TRBJ1-2	TRBV29-1	CSVGQGEDGYTF	TGCAGCGTAGGACAGGGAGAGGATGGCTACACCTTC
TRBD1	-	TRBJ2-3	TRBV15	CATSISAGTGIDTQYF	TGTGCCACCAGCATTTCCGCCGGGACAGGGATAGATACGCAGTATTTT
TRBD2	-	TRBJ2-3	TRBV5-8	CASSFLAGTDTQYF	TGTGCCAGCAGCTTCCTAGCGGGCACAGATACGCAGTATTTT
-	few	TRBJ1-1	TRBV4-1	CASSHLSTANTEAFF	TGCGCCAGCAGCCACCTTTCGACAGCGAACACTGAAGCTTTCTTT
TRBD1	-	TRBJ1-6	TRBV5-6	CASSLNRDRGDSPLHF	TGTGCCAGCAGCTTGAACCGGGACAGGGGGGACTCACCCCTCCACTTT
TRBD1	-	TRBJ1-4	TRBV14	CASSQMSGTGDEKLFF	TGTGCCAGCAGCCAAATGTCGGGGACAGGAGATGAAAAACTGTTTTTT
TRBD1	-	TRBJ2-7	TRBV4-3	CASSQDLPGGVEEQYF	TGCGCCAGCAGCCAAGATCTGCCAGGGGGCGTGGAAGAGCAGTACTTC
-	once	TRBJ1-4	TRBV11-3	CASSVGFGEKLFF	TGTGCCAGCAGCGTGGGATTCGGGGAAAAACTGTTTTTT